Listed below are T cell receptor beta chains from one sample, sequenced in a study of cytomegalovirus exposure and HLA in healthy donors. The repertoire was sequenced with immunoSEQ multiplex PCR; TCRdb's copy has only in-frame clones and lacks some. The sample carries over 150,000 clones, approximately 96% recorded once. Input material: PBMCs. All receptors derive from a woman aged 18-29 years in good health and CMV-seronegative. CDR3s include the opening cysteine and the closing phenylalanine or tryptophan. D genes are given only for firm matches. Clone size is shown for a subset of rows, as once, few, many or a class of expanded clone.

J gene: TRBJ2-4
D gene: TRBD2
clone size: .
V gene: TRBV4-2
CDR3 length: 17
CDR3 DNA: TGTGCCAGCAGCCAAAGTGTAGTAGCGGGGGGGGAAAACATTCAGTACTTC
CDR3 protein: CASSQSVVAGGENIQYF

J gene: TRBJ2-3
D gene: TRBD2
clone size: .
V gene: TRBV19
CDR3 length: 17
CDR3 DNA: TGTGCCAGTAGTATTTTGTCGGCTAGCGGATTCACAGATACGCAGTATTTT
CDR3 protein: CASSILSASGFTDTQYF

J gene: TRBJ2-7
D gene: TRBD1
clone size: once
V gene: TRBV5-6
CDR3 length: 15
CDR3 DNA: TGTGCCAGCAGCTTGGTCAGACAGGGGGCTGTCGAGCAGTACTTC
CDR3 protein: CASSLVRQGAVEQYF

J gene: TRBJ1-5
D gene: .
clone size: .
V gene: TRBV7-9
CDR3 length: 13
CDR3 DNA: TGTGCCAGCAGCTTGGCCCACAATCAGCCCCAGCATTTT
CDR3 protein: CASSLAHNQPQHF

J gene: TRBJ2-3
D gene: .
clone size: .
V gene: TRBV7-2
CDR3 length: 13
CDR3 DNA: TGTGCCAGCAGCTTAGTCACTAGGGATACGCAGTATTTT
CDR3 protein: CASSLVTRDTQYF

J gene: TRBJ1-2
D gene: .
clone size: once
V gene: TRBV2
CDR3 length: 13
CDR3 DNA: TGTGCCAGCAGTTTAAGCCGGGGGTTGGGCTACACCTTC
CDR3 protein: CASSLSRGLGYTF

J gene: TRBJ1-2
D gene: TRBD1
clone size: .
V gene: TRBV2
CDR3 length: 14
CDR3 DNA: TGTGCCAGCAGCTTACAGGGGGCTCGCTATGGCTACACCTTC
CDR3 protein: CASSLQGARYGYTF

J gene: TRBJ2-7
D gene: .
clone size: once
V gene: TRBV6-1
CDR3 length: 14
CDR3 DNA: TGTGCCAGCAGTGAAGTCGGCAGGCTCTACGAGCAGTACTTC
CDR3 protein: CASSEVGRLYEQYF

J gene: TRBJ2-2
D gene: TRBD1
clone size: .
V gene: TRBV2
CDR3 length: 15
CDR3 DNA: TGTGCCAGCAAGGGACAGGTGGAGTACACCGGGGAGCTGTTTTTT
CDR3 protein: CASKGQVEYTGELFF

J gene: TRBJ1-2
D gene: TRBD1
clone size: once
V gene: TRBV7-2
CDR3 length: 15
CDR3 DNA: TGTGCCAGCAGCTTAGGAGGGGGCGTCCCTTATGGCTACACCTTC
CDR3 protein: CASSLGGGVPYGYTF

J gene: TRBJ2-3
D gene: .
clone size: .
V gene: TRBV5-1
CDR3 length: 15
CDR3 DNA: TGCGCCAGCAGTTGGTCTCAGGCAGACACAGATACGCAGTATTTT
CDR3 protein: CASSWSQADTDTQYF

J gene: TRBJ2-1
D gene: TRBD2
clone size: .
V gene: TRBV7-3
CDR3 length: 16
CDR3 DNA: TGTGCCAGCAGCTTCTTAGCGGGGACAACCTACAATGAGCAGTTCTTC
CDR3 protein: CASSFLAGTTYNEQFF

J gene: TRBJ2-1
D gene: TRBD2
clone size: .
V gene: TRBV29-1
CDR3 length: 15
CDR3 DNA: TGCAGCGTTTTGGGGAGGGCCAGCTCCTACAATGAGCAGTTCTTC
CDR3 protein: CSVLGRASSYNEQFF

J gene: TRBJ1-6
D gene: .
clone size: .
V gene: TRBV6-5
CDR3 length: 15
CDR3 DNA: TGTGCCAGCACTTACGAACAGGGCGCCCGTTCACCCCTCCACTTT
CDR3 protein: CASTYEQGARSPLHF

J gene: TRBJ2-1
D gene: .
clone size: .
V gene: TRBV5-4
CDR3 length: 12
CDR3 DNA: TGTGCCAGCTTTGGAGGTGGGAATGAGCAGTTCTTC
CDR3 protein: CASFGGGNEQFF

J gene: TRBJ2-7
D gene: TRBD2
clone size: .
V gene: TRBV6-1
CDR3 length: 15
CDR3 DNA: TGTGCCAGCAGTGACCTGACTAGCGGACTATACGAGCAGTACTTC
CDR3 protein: CASSDLTSGLYEQYF

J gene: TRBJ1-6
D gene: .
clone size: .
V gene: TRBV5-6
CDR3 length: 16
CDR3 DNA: TGTGCCAGCAGCTTGGCCGGAGGGATCGGGGATTCACCCCTCCACTTT
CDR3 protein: CASSLAGGIGDSPLHF

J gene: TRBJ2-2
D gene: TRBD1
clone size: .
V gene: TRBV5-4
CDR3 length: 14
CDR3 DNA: TGTGCCAGCAGCTTGAGACAGGGGTTCGGGGAGCTGTTTTTT
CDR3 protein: CASSLRQGFGELFF

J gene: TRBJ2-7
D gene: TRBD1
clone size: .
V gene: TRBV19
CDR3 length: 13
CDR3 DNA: TGTGCCAGTACCCCCGGGACAGGGGACGAGCAGTACTTC
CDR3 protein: CASTPGTGDEQYF

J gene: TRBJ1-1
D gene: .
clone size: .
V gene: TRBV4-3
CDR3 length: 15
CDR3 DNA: TGCGCCAGCAGCCAAGAGGCAGGGCTTAGGACTGAAGCTTTCTTT
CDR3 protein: CASSQEAGLRTEAFF

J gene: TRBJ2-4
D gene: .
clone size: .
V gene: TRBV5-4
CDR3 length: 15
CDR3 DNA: TGTGCCAGCAGCCAGTTTGACGGGGGGCTGAGCATTCAGTACTTC
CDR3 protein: CASSQFDGGLSIQYF

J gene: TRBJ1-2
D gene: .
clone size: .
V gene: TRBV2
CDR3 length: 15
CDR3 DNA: TGTGCCAGACTCGAGACTAGGGGAACTAACTATGGCTACACCTTC
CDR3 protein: CARLETRGTNYGYTF

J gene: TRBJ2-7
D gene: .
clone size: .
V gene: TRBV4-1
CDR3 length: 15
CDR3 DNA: TGCGCCAGCAGCCAAGATCCACAGGTCTACTACGAGCAGTACTTC
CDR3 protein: CASSQDPQVYYEQYF

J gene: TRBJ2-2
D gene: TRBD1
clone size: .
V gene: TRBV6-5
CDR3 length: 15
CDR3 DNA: TGTGCCAGCAGTTACCGGACAGGTACCTCCGGGGAGCTGTTTTTT
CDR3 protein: CASSYRTGTSGELFF

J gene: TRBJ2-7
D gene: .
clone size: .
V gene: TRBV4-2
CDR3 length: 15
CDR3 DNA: TGTGCCAGCAGCCAAGCTTTGAGCGGCACCTACGAGCAGTACTTC
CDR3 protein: CASSQALSGTYEQYF

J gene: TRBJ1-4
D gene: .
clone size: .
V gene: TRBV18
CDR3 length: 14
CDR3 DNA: TGTGCCAGCTCACCAAGCGGGGTGGGTGAAAAACTGTTTTTT
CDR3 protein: CASSPSGVGEKLFF

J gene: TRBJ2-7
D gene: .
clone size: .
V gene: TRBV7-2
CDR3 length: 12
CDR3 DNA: TGTGCCAGCAGCTTATATACCTACGAGCAGTACTTC
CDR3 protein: CASSLYTYEQYF

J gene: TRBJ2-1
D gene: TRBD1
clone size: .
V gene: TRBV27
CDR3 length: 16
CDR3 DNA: TGTGCCAGCAGAGTCGACAGGGGGAGCTCCTACAATGAGCAGTTCTTC
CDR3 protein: CASRVDRGSSYNEQFF

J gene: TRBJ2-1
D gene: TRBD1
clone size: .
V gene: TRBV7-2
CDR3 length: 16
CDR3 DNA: TGTGCCAGCAGCCCCGCCGGGACAGGACCTTATAATGAGCAGTTCTTC
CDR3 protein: CASSPAGTGPYNEQFF

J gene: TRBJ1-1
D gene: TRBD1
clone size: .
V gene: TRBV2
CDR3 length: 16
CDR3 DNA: TGTGCCAGCGAAGGGACAGGGAGAAAATGGAACACTGAAGCTTTCTTT
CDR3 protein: CASEGTGRKWNTEAFF

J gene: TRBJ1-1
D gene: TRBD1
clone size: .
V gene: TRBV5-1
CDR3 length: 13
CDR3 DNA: TGCGCCAGCAGCAGGGACAGGGGGGAGTCAGCTTTCTTT
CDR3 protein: CASSRDRGESAFF

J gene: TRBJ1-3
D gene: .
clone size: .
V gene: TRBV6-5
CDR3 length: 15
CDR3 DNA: TGTGCCAGCAGTCCCTCCGGGTTATCTGGAAACACCATATATTTT
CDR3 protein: CASSPSGLSGNTIYF

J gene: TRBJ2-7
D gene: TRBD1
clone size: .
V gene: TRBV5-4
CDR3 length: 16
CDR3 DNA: TGTGCCAGCAGCTTGGCGGGACAGGGAAAAGGCTACGAGCAGTACTTC
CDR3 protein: CASSLAGQGKGYEQYF

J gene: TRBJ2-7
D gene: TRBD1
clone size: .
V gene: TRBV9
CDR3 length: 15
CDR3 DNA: TGTGCCAGCAGTCCATCCCCCGGGACAGGGGCCGAGCAGTACTTC
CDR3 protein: CASSPSPGTGAEQYF

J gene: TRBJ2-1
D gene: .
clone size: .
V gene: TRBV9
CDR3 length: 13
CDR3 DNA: TGTGCCAGCAGCGGGGGGGGCCACAATGAGCAGTTCTTC
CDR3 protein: CASSGGGHNEQFF

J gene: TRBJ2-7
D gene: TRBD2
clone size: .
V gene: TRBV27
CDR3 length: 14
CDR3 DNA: TGTGCCAGCAGTTTGGCGGGGGGGATCTACGAGCAGTACTTC
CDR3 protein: CASSLAGGIYEQYF

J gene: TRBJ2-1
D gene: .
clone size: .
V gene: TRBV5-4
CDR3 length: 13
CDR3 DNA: TGTGCCAGCAGCCAAGCAGCGGGCAATGAGCAGTTCTTC
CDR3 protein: CASSQAAGNEQFF

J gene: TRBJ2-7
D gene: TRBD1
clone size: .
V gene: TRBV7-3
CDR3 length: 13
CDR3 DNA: TGTGCCAGCAGCCCCGGACAGGGCTCTGAGCAGTACTTC
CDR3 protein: CASSPGQGSEQYF

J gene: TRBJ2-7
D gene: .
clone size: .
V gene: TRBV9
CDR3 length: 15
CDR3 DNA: TGTGCCAGCAGCGTAGAGGGCGGGGCCTCCTACGAGCAGTACTTC
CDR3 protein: CASSVEGGASYEQYF

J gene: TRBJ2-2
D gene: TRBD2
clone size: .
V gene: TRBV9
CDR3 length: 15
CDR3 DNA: TGTGCCAGCAGCGTAACGGGGGGTAACACCGGGGAGCTGTTTTTT
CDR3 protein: CASSVTGGNTGELFF

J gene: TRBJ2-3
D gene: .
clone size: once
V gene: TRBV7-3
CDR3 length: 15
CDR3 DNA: TGTGCCAGCAGCGAAATTAGGGGATCGACAGATACGCAGTATTTT
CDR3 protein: CASSEIRGSTDTQYF

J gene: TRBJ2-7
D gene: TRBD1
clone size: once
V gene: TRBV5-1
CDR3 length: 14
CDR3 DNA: TGCGCCAGCAGCTTGCGGACAGGGGCCTACGAGCAGTACTTC
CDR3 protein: CASSLRTGAYEQYF

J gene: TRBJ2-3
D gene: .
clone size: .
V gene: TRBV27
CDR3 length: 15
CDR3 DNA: TGTGCCAGCAGTTTAAGGACATCTAGCACAGATACGCAGTATTTT
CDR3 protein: CASSLRTSSTDTQYF

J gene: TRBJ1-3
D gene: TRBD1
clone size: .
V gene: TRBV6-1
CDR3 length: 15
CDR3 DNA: TGTGCCAGCAGAAAACAGGGGGTCACTGGAAACACCATATATTTT
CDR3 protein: CASRKQGVTGNTIYF

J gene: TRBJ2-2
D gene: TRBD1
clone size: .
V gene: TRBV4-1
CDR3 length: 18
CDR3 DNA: TGCGCCAGCAGCCAAGAGGGACAGGGGGTTTCGATGGCCGGGGAGCTGTTTTTT
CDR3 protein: CASSQEGQGVSMAGELFF

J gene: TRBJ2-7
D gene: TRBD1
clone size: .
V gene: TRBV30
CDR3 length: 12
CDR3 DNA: TGTGCCTGGAGTACCCCAGGGGGCCAGCAGTACTTC
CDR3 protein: CAWSTPGGQQYF

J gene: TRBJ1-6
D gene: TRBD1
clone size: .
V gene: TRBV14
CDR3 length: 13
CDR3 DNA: TGTGCCAGCAGCTGGACAGGAGATTCACCCCTCCACTTT
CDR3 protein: CASSWTGDSPLHF

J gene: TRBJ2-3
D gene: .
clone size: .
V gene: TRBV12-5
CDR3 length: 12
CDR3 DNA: TGTGCTAGTGGTTTGGGGACAGTGGCGCAGTATTTT
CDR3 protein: CASGLGTVAQYF

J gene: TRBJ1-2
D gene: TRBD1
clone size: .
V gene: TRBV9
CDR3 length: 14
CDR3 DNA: TGTGCCAGCAGCGTGGGGACAGGTAACTATGGCTACACCTTC
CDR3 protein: CASSVGTGNYGYTF